This T cell receptor beta chain was captured by sequencing in a study of identical twins. Study results and limitations: Abundant beta clonotypes from cord blood had fewer insertions, unlike memory repertoires, which showed none. Interpretation of the results relied on cross-sectional statistical analysis and not on following the same donors.

Template switching added a universal primer site; cDNA carried unique molecular identifiers. From the 5' RACE reads, TCRdb called clonotypes with MiXCR, one entry per CDR3 protein. The sample lists about 920,000 distinct CDR3 sequences, 10% to 15% occurring once. This clonotype appeared a few times. Antigen specificity is unknown. Germline CDR1 is DFQATT and CDR2 is SNEGSKA (reference sequence). The V and J ends lost 2 bases and 8 bases respectively, with 9 bases between them. The CDR3 is 12 amino acids. The data were also submitted as part of a second study, on yellow fever vaccine responses in identical twins. That study adds: In identical twins, vaccine T cell responses appeared partly shared and partly individual.

The rearrangement joins TRBV20-1 to TRBJ2-2, with unresolved D. Sequencing input: PBMCs. The source of this sequence is a woman between 18 and 30 years old in good health. The CDR3 DNA sequence: TGCAGTGCTAGACATAACAGTGGGGAGCTGTTTTTT. It codes for CSARHNSGELFF.